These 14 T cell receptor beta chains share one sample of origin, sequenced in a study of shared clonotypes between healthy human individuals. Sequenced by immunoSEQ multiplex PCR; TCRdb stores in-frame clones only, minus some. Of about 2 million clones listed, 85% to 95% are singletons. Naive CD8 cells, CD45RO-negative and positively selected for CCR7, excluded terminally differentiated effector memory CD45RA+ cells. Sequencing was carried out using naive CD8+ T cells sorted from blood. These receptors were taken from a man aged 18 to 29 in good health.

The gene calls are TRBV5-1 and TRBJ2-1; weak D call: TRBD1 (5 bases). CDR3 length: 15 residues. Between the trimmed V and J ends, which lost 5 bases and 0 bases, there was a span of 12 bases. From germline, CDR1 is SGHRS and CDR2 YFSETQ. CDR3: CASRSGPSSYNEQFF. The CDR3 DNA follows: TGCGCCAGCAGATCAGGGCCTAGCTCCTACAATGAGCAGTTCTTC.

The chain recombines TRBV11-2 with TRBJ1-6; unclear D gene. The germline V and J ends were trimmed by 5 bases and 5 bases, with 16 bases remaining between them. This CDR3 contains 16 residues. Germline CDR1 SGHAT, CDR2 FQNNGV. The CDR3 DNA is TGTGCCAGCAGCCTCCACTTGGTCGGAGATAATTCACCCCTCCACTTT. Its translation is CASSLHLVGDNSPLHF.

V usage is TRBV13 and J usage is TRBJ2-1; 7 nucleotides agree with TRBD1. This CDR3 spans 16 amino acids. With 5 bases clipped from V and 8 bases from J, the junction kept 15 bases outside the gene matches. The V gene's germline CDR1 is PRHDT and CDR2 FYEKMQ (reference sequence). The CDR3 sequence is CASSPQGELELHEQFF. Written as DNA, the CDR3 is TGTGCCAGCAGCCCCCAGGGGGAGCTAGAGTTGCATGAGCAGTTCTTC.

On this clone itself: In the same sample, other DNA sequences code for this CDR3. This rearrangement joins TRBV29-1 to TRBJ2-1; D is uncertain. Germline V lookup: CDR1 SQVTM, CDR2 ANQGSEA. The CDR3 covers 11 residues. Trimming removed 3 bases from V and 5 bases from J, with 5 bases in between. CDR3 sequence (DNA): TGCAGCGTTGATCTCGACAATGAGCAGTTCTTC. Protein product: CSVDLDNEQFF.

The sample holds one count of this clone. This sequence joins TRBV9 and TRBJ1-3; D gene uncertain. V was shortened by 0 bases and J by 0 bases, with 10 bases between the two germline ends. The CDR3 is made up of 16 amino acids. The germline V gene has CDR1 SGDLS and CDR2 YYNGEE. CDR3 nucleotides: TGTGCCAGCAGCGTAGCCGAAATGAGCTCTGGAAACACCATATATTTT. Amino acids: CASSVAEMSSGNTIYF.

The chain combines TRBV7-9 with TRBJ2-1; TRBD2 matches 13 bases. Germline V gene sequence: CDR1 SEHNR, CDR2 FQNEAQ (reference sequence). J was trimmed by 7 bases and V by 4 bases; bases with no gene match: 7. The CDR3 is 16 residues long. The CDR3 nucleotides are TGTGCCAGCAGCTCGTCACTAGCGGGAGGGAAAAATGAGCAGTTCTTC. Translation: CASSSSLAGGKNEQFF.

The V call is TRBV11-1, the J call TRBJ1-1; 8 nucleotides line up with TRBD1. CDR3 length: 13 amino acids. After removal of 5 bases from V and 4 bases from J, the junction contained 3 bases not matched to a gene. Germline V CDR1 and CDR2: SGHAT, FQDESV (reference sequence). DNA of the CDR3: TGTGCCAGCAGCCAGGGGGCAAGCACTGAAGCTTTCTTT. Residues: CASSQGASTEAFF.

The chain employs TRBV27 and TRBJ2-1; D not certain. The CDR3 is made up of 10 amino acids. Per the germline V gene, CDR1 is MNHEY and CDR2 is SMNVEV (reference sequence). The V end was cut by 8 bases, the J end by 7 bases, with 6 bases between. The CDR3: CASGTNEQFF. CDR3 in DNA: TGTGCCAGCGGAACTAATGAGCAGTTCTTC.

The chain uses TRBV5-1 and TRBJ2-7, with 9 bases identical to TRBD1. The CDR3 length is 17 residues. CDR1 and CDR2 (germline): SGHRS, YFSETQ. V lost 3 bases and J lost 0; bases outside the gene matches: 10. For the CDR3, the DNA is TGCGCCAGCAGCTCGAAAACAGGGGGCCTAAGCTCCTACGAGCAGTACTTC. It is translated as CASSSKTGGLSSYEQYF. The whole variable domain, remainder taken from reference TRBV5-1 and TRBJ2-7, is KAGVTQTPRYLIKTRGQQVTLSCSPISGHRSVSWYQQTPGQGLQFLFEYFSETQRNKGNFPGRFSGRQFSNSRSEMNVSTLELGDSALYLCASSSKTGGLSSYEQYFGPGTRLTVT.

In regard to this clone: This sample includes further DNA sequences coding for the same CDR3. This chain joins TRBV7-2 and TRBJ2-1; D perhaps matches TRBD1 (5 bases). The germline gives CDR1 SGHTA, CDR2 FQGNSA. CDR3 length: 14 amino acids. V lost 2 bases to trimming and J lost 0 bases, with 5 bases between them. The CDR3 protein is CASSLRGSYNEQFF. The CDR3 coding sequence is TGTGCCAGCAGCTTAAGGGGCTCCTACAATGAGCAGTTCTTC.

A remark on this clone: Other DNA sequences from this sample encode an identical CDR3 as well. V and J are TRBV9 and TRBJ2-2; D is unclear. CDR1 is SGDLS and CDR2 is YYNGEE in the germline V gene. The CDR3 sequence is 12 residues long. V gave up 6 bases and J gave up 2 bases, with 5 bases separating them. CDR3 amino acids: CASTSNTGELFF. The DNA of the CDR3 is TGTGCCAGCACTAGTAACACCGGGGAGCTGTTTTTT.

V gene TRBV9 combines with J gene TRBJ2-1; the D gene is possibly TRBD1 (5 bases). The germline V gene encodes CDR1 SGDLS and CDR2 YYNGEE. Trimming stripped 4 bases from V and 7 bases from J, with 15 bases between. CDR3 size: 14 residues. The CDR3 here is CASSHDRQANEQFF. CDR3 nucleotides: TGTGCCAGCAGCCACGACAGACAAGCTAATGAGCAGTTCTTC.

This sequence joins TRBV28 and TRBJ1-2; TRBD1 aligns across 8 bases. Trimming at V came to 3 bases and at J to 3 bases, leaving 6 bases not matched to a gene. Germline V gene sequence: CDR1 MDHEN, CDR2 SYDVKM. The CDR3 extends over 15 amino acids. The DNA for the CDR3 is TGTGCCAGCAGTTTGGTACAGGGGGAGGACTATGGCTACACCTTC. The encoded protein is CASSLVQGEDYGYTF.

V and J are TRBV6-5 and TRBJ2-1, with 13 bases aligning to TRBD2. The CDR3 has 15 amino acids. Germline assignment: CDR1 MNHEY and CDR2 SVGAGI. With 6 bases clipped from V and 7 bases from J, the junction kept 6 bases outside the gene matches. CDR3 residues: CASRQLAGGLNEQFF. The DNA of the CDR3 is TGTGCCAGCAGGCAACTAGCGGGGGGGCTTAATGAGCAGTTCTTC.